These 4 T cell receptor beta chains share one sample of origin, sequenced in a study of cytomegalovirus exposure and HLA in healthy donors. The PCR contained 60 Vbeta and 13 Jbeta primers. Data came from immunoSEQ multiplex PCR; TCRdb stores just in-frame clones and leaves some out. The sample consists of 150,000 or so clones, around two thirds of them appearing once. The sample consisted of PBMCs. These receptors were taken from a man younger than 40 in good health and CMV-seropositive.

The chain uses TRBV6-1 and TRBJ1-4, with TRBD1 as a possible D gene (6 bases). Deletions cut 2 bases from V and 0 bases from J, with 10 bases between. This CDR3 region has 16 residues. The germline CDR1 and CDR2 sequences are MNHNS and SASEGT. CDR3 region: CASSEMRGSTNEKLFF. Written as DNA, the CDR3 is TGTGCCAGCAGTGAAATGAGGGGGTCAACTAATGAAAAACTGTTTTTT.

There are a few counts of this clone. The chain joins TRBV6-5 to TRBJ2-4; TRBD1 aligns across 7 bases. V dropped 2 bases and J dropped 6; count of bases not matched to a gene: 4. Germline CDR1 reads MNHEY; CDR2 reads SVGAGI. The CDR3 consists of 14 residues. The CDR3: CASSYLGQRNIQYF. In DNA, the CDR3 is TGTGCCAGCAGTTACCTGGGACAGCGAAACATTCAGTACTTC.

The CDR3 region has the DNA TGTGCCAGCAGCTTGGGAGACAGGGGCCTCAAGTCCTACGAGCAGTACTTC. As protein: CASSLGDRGLKSYEQYF. J is TRBJ2-7 and V is TRBV5-8, with 8 bases fitting TRBD1. The CDR3 runs 17 residues. V lost 0 bases, J lost 1 base, and 9 bases stayed unmatched. The germline gives CDR1 SGHTS, CDR2 YDEGEE.

The genes are TRBV7-2 and TRBJ1-2; 9 nucleotides agree with TRBD1. CDR1 SGHTA and CDR2 FQGNSA come from the germline V gene. The junction had 3 bases not matched to a gene; V was cut back by 1 base and J by 6 bases. CDR3 size: 14 residues. CDR3 nucleotides: TGTGCCAGCAGCTTAGAACAGGGGGCGGATGGCTACACCTTC. As protein: CASSLEQGADGYTF.